This T cell receptor beta chain originates from a study of technical replicates of blood from several donors. J was trimmed by 5 bases and V by 1 base; bases with no gene match: 5. This CDR3 contains 14 residues. CDR1 is SGHNT and CDR2 is YYREEE in the germline V gene (reference sequence). Assay used: immunoSEQ multiplex PCR; TCRdb lists only in-frame clones, some missing. The sample includes 75,000 to 95,000 clones, about 95% of them seen just once. Sequencing was carried out using T cells isolated from PBMCs. This chain joins TRBV5-4 and TRBJ2-5; the match to TRBD1 covers 7 bases. The receptor's source is a human donor in good health. The chain's CDR3 is CASSLTGAGETQYF. In nucleotides, the CDR3 is TGTGCCAGCAGCTTGACAGGGGCAGGGGAGACCCAGTACTTC.